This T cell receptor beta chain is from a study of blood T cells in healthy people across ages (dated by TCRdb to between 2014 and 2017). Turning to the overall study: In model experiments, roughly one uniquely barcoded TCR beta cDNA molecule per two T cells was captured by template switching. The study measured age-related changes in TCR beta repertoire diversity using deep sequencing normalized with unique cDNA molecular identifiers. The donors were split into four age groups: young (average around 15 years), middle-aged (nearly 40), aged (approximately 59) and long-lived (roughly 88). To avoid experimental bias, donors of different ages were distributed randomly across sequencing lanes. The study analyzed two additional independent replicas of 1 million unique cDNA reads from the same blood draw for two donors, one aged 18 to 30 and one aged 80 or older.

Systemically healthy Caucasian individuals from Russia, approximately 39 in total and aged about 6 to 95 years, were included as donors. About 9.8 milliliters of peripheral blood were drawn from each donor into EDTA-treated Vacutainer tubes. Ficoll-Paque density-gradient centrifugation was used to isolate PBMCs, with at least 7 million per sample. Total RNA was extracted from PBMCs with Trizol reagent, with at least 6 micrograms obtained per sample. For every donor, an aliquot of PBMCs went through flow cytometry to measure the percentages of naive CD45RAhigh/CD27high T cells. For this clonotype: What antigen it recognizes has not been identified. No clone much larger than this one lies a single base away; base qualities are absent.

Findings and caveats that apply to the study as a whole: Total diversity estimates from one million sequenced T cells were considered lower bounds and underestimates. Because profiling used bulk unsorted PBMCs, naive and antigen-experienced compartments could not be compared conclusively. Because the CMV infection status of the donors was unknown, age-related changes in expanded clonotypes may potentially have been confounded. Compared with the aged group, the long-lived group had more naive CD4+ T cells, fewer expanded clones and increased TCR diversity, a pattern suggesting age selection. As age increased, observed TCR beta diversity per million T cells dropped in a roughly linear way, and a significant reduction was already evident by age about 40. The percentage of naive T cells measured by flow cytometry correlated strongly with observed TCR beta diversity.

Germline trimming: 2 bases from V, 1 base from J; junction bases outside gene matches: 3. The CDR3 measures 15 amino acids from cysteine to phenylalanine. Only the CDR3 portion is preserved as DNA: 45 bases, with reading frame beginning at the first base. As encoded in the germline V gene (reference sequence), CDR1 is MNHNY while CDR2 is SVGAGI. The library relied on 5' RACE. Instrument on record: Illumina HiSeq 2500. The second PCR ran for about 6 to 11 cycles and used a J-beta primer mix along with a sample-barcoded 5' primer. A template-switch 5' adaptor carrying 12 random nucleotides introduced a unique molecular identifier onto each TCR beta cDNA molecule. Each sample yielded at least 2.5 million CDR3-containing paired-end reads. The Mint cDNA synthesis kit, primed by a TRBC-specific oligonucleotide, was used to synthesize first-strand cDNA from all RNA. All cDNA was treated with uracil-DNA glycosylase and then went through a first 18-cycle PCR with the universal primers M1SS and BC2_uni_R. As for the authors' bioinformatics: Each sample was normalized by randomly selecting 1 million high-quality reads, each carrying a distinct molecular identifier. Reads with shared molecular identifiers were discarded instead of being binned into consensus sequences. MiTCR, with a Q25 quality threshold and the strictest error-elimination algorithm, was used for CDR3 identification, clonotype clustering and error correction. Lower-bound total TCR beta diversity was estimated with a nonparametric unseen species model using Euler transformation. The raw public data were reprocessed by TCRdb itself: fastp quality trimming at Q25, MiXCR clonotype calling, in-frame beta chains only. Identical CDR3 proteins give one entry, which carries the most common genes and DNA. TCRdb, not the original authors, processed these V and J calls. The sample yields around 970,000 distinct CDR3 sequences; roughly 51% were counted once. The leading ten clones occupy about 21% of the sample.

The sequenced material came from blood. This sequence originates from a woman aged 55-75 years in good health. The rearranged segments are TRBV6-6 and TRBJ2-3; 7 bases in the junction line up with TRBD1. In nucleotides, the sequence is TGTGCCAGCAGTTACAGGGGACAGCGCACAGATACGCAGTATTTT. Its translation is CASSYRGQRTDTQYF.